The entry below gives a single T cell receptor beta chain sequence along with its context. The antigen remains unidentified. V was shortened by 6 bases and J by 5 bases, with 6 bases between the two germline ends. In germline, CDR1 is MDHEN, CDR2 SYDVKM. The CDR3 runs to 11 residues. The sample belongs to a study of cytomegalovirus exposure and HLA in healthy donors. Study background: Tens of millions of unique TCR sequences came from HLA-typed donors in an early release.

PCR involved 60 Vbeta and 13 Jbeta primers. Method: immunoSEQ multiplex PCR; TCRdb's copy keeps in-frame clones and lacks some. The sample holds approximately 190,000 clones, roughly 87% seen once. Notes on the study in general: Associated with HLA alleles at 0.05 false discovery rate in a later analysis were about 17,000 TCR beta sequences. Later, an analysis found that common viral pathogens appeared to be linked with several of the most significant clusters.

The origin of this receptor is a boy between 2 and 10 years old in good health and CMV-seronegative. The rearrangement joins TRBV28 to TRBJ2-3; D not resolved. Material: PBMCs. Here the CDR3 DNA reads TGTGCCAGCAGCTCTATAGATACGCAGTATTTT. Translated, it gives CASSSIDTQYF.